A single TCR beta chain is shown here with its context. Its antigen has not been determined. Base qualities are missing; no much larger clone stands one base away. These data come from a study of cytotoxic CD8 clonotypes in ibrutinib-treated CLL listed by TCRdb under 2021. Notes on the research overall: The cohort was composed of 10 to 11 relapsed/refractory and about 15 treatment-naive patients; IGHV unmutated status was identified in 17 patients. Of the roughly 90 people in the trial, approximately 28 had longitudinal samples available. The response samples were drawn at a median of approximately twelve months into treatment, with a range of roughly 6 to 36 months. Patients were still on ibrutinib when every remission and progressive disease sample was collected. Cryopreserved peripheral blood mononuclear cells were obtained prior to treatment, at the time of response, and at either disease progression or sustained remission. Responses were partial in around 25 patients and complete in 2; after median around 72 months follow-up, around 15 stayed in remission and some twelve progressed. Samples averaged 255,043 productive templates and around 91,000 productive rearrangements. Here is what the overall study found, with its caveats: Public clonotypes were found to be uncommon and were observed to contract or remain stable during treatment; the increase in clonality was shown to reflect expansion of private clonotypes at ibrutinib response. At baseline, clonality was higher than in age-matched healthy donors and showed a strong correlation with circulating CD8+ T-cell counts. Sustained-remission and progressing patients did not have matched sampling times, and lymph node repertoires were not examined. Clonality increased at ibrutinib response, stayed stable in sustained remission, and fell back toward baseline at progression.

Trimming takes 4 bases off V and 3 bases off J; junction bases not matched to a gene: 6. The germline V gene supplies CDR1 MGHRA and CDR2 YSYEKL. The CDR3 has 15 amino acids, counting the end cysteine and phenylalanine. Of all the DNA, just the CDR3 is kept, 45 bases in frame from base 1. The sample's time point, from its label and the paper: approximately eleven months on ibrutinib. For TCR beta library preparation, around 2.1 micrograms of genomic DNA were extracted from the cryopreserved PBMCs. High-throughput TCR beta sequencing was performed on longitudinal blood samples from CLL patients receiving ibrutinib monotherapy. The patients took part in an open-label, single-center phase 2 trial of ibrutinib monotherapy. On a MiSeq, deep resolution sequencing aimed for a depth between 1 in 1 million and 1 in 200,000 T cells, with each clonotype covered about 9.2x on average. TCR beta libraries were generated with the immunoSEQ hsTCRB Kit. The authors' analysis ran thus. Data were analyzed with ImmunoSEQ Data Assistant and ImmunoSEQ Analyzer, with V, D and J genes assigned per IMGT definitions. Clonality, which ranges from 0 to 1, was calculated by subtracting the normalized Shannon entropy of productive rearrangement frequencies from one. Only overrepresented clonotypes making up at least 0.05% of each patient's repertoire were included in the public clonotype analysis. Some 13 age-matched healthy donor repertoires from immuneACCESS were used as controls for clonality. Drawn from immuneACCESS, this table holds only the in-frame rearrangements with V and J called that TCRdb kept. Clones are partly lost; checked studies trace under half to an unresolved V gene and leave the rest unexplained. That table furnishes V, J and clone size, whereas the DNA furnished D and trimming. In this sample the table shows roughly 97,000 clones, roughly 80% of which occur a single time. In total, the top ten clones hold about 30% of the sample.

The sample in question was PBMCs, obtained after 12 months of ibrutinib treatment. Here the chain combines TRBV4-1 and TRBJ1-3; TRBD1 matches 7 bases in the middle. The clonotype was recovered from a human donor with chronic lymphocytic leukemia. DNA sequence: TGCGCCAGCAGCCGACTCACAGGGGATGGAAACACCATATATTTT. It is translated as CASSRLTGDGNTIYF.